A single sample is the source of the 18 T cell receptor beta chains below, sequenced in a study of blood T cells in healthy people across ages. A second PCR, run for about 6 to 12 cycles, used a sample-barcoded 5' primer plus a J-beta primer mix. TCRdb itself ran the 5' RACE reads through MiXCR, one entry per CDR3 protein. The table records approximately 900,000 distinct CDR3 sequences, 25% to 35% of them present only once. These same data were also listed under a study on T cells of mothers and their children.

Sequenced: blood. The source is a woman aged 35 to 49 in good health.

Notes on this clonotype: One end of the junction does not line up with germline, which may come from a read error. This sequence joins TRBV5-1 and TRBJ2-5; 7 bases map to TRBD1. There are 15 residues in the CDR3. CDR1 and CDR2 from the germline V gene are SGHRS and YFSETQ. CDR3 DNA sequence: TGCGCCAGCAGCTCCACAGGGGCTATCCAAGAGGCCCAGTACTTC. It encodes CASSSTGAIQEAQYF.

The V call is TRBV20-1, the J call TRBJ2-5; 10 bases are shared with TRBD2. The germline CDR1 and CDR2 sequences are DFQATT and SNEGSKA (reference sequence). V shed 3 bases and J 4 bases; nucleotides not matched to a gene: 5. The CDR3 is made up of 14 amino acids. Here the CDR3 reads CSASLLAGVETQYF. The CDR3 nucleotides read TGCAGTGCTAGCCTGCTAGCGGGGGTAGAGACCCAGTACTTC.

The gene calls are TRBV12-3 or TRBV12-4 and TRBJ1-5; D is uncertain. The V end lost 4 bases, the J end lost 0 bases, and 10 bases lay between the germline ends. The CDR3 has 15 amino acids. The CDR3 sequence: CASSYNVYSNQPQHF. CDR3 DNA sequence: TGTGCCAGCAGTTACAACGTATATAGCAATCAGCCCCAGCATTTT.

This clonotype showed up just a few times. The chain recombines TRBV28 with TRBJ1-5; 7 bases match TRBD1. The germline V gene has CDR1 MDHEN and CDR2 SYDVKM. The CDR3 is 19 residues long. J gave up 0 bases and V 4 bases, and 15 bases lay outside the gene matches. The CDR3 sequence: CASSSHGQGGSYSNQPQHF. The CDR3, as DNA: TGTGCCAGCAGTTCCCACGGGCAGGGGGGTAGCTATAGCAATCAGCCCCAGCATTTT.

This clonotype has at least ten counts. This chain connects TRBV5-1 to TRBJ2-3; unclear D gene. The CDR3 contains 15 residues. Germline V gene lookup returns CDR1 SGHRS and CDR2 YFSETQ. The V and J ends lost 4 bases and 0 bases respectively, with 12 bases between them. The CDR3 is CASSRNGASTDTQYF. The DNA for the CDR3 is TGCGCCAGCAGCCGGAACGGTGCTAGCACAGATACGCAGTATTTT.

With regard to this clonotype: This may come from a read error, since a much larger clone is one base off. This chain links TRBV9 with TRBJ2-5; D perhaps matches TRBD2 (7 bases). This CDR3 has 16 residues. Looked up from germline, CDR1 is SGDLS and CDR2 is YYNGEE. The germline V and J ends were trimmed by 0 bases and 0 bases, with 12 bases remaining between them. The CDR3 DNA reads as TGTGCCAGCAGCGTAGCTGTGGGGGGGCACCAAGAGACCCAGTACTTC. The encoded protein is CASSVAVGGHQETQYF. The full variable domain, rest sourced from reference TRBV9 and TRBJ2-5, is DSGVTQTPKHLITATGQRVTLRCSPRSGDLSVYWYQQSLDQGLQFLIQYYNGEERAKGNILERFSAQQFPDLHSELNLSSLELGDSALYFCASSVAVGGHQETQYFGPGTRLLVL.

The chain employs TRBV7-9 and TRBJ2-5, with 7 nucleotides matching TRBD1. The CDR3 is 12 residues long. V dropped 5 bases and J dropped 11; count of bases not matched to a gene: 8. Germline lookup yields CDR1 SEHNR and CDR2 FQNEAQ (reference sequence). CDR3 region: CASSRDSNKQYF. CDR3 DNA sequence: TGTGCCAGCAGCCGGGACAGCAACAAGCAGTACTTC.

In its sample, this clonotype was seen a few times. V usage is TRBV7-9 and J usage is TRBJ1-2; D remains ambiguous. The germline CDR1 and CDR2 sequences are SEHNR and FQNEAQ (reference sequence). V was shortened by 1 base and J by 3 bases, with 6 bases between the two germline ends. The length of the CDR3 is 13 residues. The CDR3 region is CASSLEQDYGYTF. The CDR3 DNA sequence: TGTGCCAGCAGCTTAGAGCAGGACTATGGCTACACCTTC.

CDR3 DNA: TGTGCCAGTAGTTGGTCAGGGAGGGAGACCCAGTACTTC. This translates into CASSWSGRETQYF. The rearrangement joins TRBV19 to TRBJ2-4; D might be TRBD2 (6 bases). The J call is in doubt because the DNA end fits TRBJ2-5 better. Germline loops: CDR1 LNHDA, CDR2 SQIVND (reference sequence). This CDR3 is built from 13 residues.

Concerning this clonotype: With a much larger clone just one base away, this may be a read error. The genes are TRBV6-2 or TRBV6-3 and TRBJ2-5; TRBD1 matches at 7 bases. The closer fit of TRBJ2-7 to the DNA end suggests the J call may be wrong. In germline, CDR1 is MNHEY, CDR2 SVGEGT. CDR3 length: 14 residues. CDR3 in DNA: TGTGCCGGCAGTCGGGGACAGCGGTTAGCCGAGCAGTACTTC. Its translation is CAGSRGQRLAEQYF.

This clonotype came up many times. The genes are TRBV19 and TRBJ2-7, with a tentative D call TRBD2 (7 bases). CDR3 length: 16 amino acids. Germline-derived CDR1 and CDR2 are LNHDA and SQIVND (reference sequence). V was trimmed by 1 base and J by 7 bases, leaving 20 bases between them. Here the CDR3 DNA reads TGTGCCAGTAGTATAGTTTGGCGGGGGCCTAATGAGGAGCAGTACTTC. Its translation: CASSIVWRGPNEEQYF. Looking up the rest from reference TRBV19 and TRBJ2-7 gives the full variable domain: DGGITQSPKYLFRKEGQNVTLSCEQNLNHDAMYWYRQDPGQGLRLIYYSQIVNDFQKGDIAEGYSVSREKKESFPLTVTSAQKNPTAFYLCASSIVWRGPNEEQYFGPGTRLTVT.

The chain joins TRBV9 to TRBJ2-2; the D gene is possibly TRBD1 (5 bases). In germline, CDR1 is SGDLS, CDR2 YYNGEE. Trimming shortened V by 0 bases and J by 5 bases, and 14 bases separated the two germline ends. The CDR3 runs to 16 residues. This chain's CDR3 is CASSVGSRVSTGELFF. In DNA, the CDR3 is TGTGCCAGCAGCGTAGGTTCCAGGGTATCGACCGGGGAGCTGTTTTTT.

This clonotype was detected once. The V and J genes are TRBV5-6 and TRBJ2-7; no definite D call. The V end lost 0 bases, the J end lost 2 bases, and 9 bases lay between the germline ends. Germline CDR1 is SGHDT and CDR2 is YYEEEE. This CDR3 is built from 14 residues. The CDR3 DNA follows: TGTGCCAGCAGCTTGGTATTCAGTCCCTACGAGCAGTACTTC. It specifies CASSLVFSPYEQYF.

This clonotype was seen only a few times. The chain carries TRBV9 and TRBJ1-2, with a weak D call TRBD1 (5 bases). Between the trimmed V and J ends, which lost 0 bases and 6 bases, there was a span of 12 bases. The CDR3 extends over 14 amino acids. The germline V gene encodes CDR1 SGDLS and CDR2 YYNGEE. CDR3 sequence reads: CASSVAGGGDGYTF. DNA for the CDR3: TGTGCCAGCAGCGTAGCCGGGGGAGGGGATGGCTACACCTTC.

Details on this clonotype: Its ends do not fully match the called genes, so a read error is possible. CDR3 protein: CASSLDAGGNSPPHF. Written as DNA, the CDR3 is TGCGCCAGCAGCTTGGACGCCGGCGGTAATTCGCCCCCCCACTTT. This chain connects TRBV5-1 to TRBJ1-6, with D uncertain. The CDR3 spans 15 residues. The germline gives CDR1 SGHRS, CDR2 YFSETQ.

This clonotype has at least ten counts. The chain's CDR3 is CSARTGGGYEQYF. The DNA for the CDR3 is TGCAGTGCTCGGACAGGGGGAGGCTACGAGCAGTACTTC. V gene TRBV20-1 combines with J gene TRBJ2-7; 10 positions match TRBD1. CDR3 size: 13 residues. In germline, CDR1 is DFQATT, CDR2 SNEGSKA (reference sequence). Unmatched junction bases numbered 4, after V lost 5 bases and J lost 3 bases.

This clonotype was detected many times. This chain joins TRBV7-9 and TRBJ2-5; TRBD1 aligns across 8 bases. The J segment lost 1 base and the V segment lost 7 bases, leaving 8 bases of the junction unmatched. CDR1 is SEHNR and CDR2 is FQNEAQ in the germline V gene (reference sequence). The CDR3 length is 15 residues. The CDR3: CASITQGASQETQYF. CDR3 nucleotides: TGTGCCAGCATCACCCAGGGGGCGTCCCAAGAGACCCAGTACTTC.

This clonotype was detected only a few times. V and J are TRBV6-5 and TRBJ2-4; D might be TRBD1 (6 bases). The J call may not be correct, given that the DNA end is closer to TRBJ2-7. CDR1 and CDR2 from the germline V gene are MNHEY and SVGAGI. CDR3 length equals 14 residues. The CDR3 sequence is CASSQRDTVSEQYF. DNA of the CDR3: TGTGCCAGCAGCCAAAGGGACACCGTCAGCGAGCAGTACTTC.